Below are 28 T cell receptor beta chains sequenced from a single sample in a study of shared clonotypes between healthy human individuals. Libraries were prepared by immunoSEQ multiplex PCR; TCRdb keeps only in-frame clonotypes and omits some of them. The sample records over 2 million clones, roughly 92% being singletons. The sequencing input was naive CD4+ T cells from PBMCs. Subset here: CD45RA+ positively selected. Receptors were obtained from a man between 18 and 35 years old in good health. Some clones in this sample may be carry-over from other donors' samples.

Here the CDR3 DNA reads TGTGCCAGTAGTCCATCCTCAAGCCTAGAAGGGCAGTTCTTC. It codes for CASSPSSSLEGQFF. J is TRBJ2-1 and V is TRBV19; D gene ambiguous. Trimming removed 5 bases at V and 12 bases at J, with 20 bases between. Germline lookup yields CDR1 LNHDA and CDR2 SQIVND (reference sequence). The CDR3 is made up of 14 amino acids.

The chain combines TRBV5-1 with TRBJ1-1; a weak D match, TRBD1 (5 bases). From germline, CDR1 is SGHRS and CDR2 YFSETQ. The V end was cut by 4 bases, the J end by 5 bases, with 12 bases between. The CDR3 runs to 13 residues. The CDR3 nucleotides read TGCGCCAGCAGCGACCCGCAGGGTACTGAAGCTTTCTTT. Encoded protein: CASSDPQGTEAFF.

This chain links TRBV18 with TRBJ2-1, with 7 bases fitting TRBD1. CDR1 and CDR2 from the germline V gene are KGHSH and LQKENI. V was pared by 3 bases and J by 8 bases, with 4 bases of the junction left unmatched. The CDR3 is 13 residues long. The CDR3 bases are TGTGCCAGCTCACCGAACAGGGGCGATGAGCAGTTCTTC. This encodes CASSPNRGDEQFF.

CDR3 sequence: CASSLARGPDQPQHF. The CDR3 DNA is TGTGCCAGCAGCTTGGCTAGGGGGCCCGATCAGCCCCAGCATTTT. V gene TRBV5-6 combines with J gene TRBJ1-5, with 7 nucleotides matching TRBD1. The length of the CDR3 is 15 residues. Unmatched junction bases numbered 5, after V lost 0 bases and J lost 5 bases. Germline CDR1 SGHDT, CDR2 YYEEEE.

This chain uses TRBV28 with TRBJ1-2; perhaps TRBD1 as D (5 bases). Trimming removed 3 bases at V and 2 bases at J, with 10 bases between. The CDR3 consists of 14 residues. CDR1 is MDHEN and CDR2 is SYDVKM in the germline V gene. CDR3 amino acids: CASSFGKGNYGYTF. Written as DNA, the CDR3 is TGTGCCAGCAGTTTTGGAAAGGGGAACTATGGCTACACCTTC.

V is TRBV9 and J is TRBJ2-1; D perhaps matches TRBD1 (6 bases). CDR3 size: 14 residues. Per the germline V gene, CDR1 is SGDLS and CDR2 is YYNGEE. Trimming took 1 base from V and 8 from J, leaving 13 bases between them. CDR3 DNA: TGTGCCAGCAGCGTATCGGGACAATCGGATGAGCAGTTCTTC. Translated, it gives CASSVSGQSDEQFF.

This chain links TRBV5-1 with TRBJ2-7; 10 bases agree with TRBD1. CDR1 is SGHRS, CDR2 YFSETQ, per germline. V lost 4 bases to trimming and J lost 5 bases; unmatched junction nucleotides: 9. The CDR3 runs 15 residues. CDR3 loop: CASSPGQGRTNEQYF. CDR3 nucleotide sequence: TGCGCCAGCAGCCCGGGACAGGGGAGGACGAACGAGCAGTACTTC.

CDR3 DNA sequence: TGCGCCAGCACAGACAGGTCCGGGGCCAACGTCCTGACTTTC. This translates into CASTDRSGANVLTF. The V call is TRBV5-1, the J call TRBJ2-6, with D perhaps TRBD1 (6 bases). Germline V gives CDR1 SGHRS, CDR2 YFSETQ. V lost 6 bases to trimming and J lost 4 bases, with 11 bases between them. This CDR3 spans 14 amino acids.

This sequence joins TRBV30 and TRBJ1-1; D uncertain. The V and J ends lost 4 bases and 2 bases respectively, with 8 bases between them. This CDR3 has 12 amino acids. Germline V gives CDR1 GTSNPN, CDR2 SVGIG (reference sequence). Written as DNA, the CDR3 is TGTGCCTGGAATACAGCTAACACTGAAGCTTTCTTT. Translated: CAWNTANTEAFF. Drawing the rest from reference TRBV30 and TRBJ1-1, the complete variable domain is SQTIHQWPATLVQPVGSPLSLECTVEGTSNPNLYWYRQAAGRGLQLLFYSVGIGQISSEVPQNLSASRPQDRQFILSSKKLLLSDSGFYLCAWNTANTEAFFGQGTRLTVV.

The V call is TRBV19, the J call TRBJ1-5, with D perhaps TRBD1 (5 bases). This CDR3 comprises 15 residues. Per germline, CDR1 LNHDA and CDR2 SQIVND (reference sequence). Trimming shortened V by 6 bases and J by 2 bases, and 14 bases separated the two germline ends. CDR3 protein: CASRPQGVGNQPQHF. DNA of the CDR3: TGTGCCAGTAGGCCCCAGGGCGTGGGCAATCAGCCCCAGCATTTT.

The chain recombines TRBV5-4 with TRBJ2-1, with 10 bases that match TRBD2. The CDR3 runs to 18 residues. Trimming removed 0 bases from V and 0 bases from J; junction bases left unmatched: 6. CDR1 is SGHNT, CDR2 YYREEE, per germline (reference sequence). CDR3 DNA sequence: TGTGCCAGCAGCTTGGGGGGTGGACTAGCGGCCTCCTACAATGAGCAGTTCTTC. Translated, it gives CASSLGGGLAASYNEQFF.

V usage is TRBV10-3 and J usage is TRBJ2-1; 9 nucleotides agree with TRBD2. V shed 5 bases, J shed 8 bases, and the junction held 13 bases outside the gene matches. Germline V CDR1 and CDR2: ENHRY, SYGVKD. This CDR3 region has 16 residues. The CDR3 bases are TGTGCCATCAGTCGGGGCTCTAGCGGGATAGGGGATGAGCAGTTCTTC. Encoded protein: CAISRGSSGIGDEQFF.

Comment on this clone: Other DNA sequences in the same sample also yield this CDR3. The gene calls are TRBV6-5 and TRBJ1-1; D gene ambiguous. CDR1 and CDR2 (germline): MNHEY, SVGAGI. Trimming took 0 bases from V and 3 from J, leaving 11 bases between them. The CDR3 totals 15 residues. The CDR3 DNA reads TGTGCCAGCAGTTACTCTCCCGGGGTTGACACTGAAGCTTTCTTT. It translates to CASSYSPGVDTEAFF.

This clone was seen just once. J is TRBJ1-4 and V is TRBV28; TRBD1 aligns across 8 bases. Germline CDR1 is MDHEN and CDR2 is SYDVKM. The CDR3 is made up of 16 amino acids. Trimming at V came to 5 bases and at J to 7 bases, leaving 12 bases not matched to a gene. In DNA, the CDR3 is TGTGCCAGCAGTCAATCTCGGGCAGGGGGCGTTGAAAAACTGTTTTTT. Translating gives CASSQSRAGGVEKLFF.

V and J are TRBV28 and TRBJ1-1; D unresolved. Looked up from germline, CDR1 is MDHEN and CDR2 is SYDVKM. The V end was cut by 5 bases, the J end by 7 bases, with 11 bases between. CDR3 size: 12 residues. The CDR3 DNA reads TGTGCCAGCAGTCCCTCGAAGGGTGAAGCTTTCTTT. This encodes CASSPSKGEAFF.

This CDR3 reads CASSLASGENTQYF. For the CDR3, the DNA is TGCGCCAGCAGCTTAGCTAGCGGGGAAAATACGCAGTATTTT. The chain links TRBV5-1 to TRBJ2-3, with 9 bases aligning to TRBD2. The length of the CDR3 is 14 residues. Unmatched junction bases numbered 5, after V lost 2 bases and J lost 7 bases. CDR1 is SGHRS, CDR2 YFSETQ, per germline. Full variable domain (remainder filled in from reference TRBV5-1 and TRBJ2-3): KAGVTQTPRYLIKTRGQQVTLSCSPISGHRSVSWYQQTPGQGLQFLFEYFSETQRNKGNFPGRFSGRQFSNSRSEMNVSTLELGDSALYLCASSLASGENTQYFGPGTRLTVL.

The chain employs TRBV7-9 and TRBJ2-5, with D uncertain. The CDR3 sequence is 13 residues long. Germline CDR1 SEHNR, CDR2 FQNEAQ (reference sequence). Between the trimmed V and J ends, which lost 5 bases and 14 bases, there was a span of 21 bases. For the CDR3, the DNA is TGTGCCAGCAGCCGCAGCCCTCAGGTAGCCACTTACTTC. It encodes CASSRSPQVATYF.

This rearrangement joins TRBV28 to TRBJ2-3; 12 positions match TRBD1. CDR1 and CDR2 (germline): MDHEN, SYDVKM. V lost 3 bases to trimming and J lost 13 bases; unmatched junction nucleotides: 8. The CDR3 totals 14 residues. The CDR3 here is CASSLPGTGGLEYF. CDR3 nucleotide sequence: TGTGCCAGCAGTTTGCCCGGGACAGGGGGCTTAGAGTATTTT. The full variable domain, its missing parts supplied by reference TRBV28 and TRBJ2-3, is DVKVTQSSRYLVKRTGEKVFLECVQDMDHENMFWYRQDPGLGLRLIYFSYDVKMKEKGDIPEGYSVSREKKERFSLILESASTNQTSMYLCASSLPGTGGLEYFGPGTRLTVL.

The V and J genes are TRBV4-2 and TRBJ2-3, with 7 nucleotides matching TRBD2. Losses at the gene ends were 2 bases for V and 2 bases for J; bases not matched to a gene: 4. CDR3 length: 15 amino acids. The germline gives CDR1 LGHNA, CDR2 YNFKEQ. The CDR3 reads CASSQKAGVTDTQYF. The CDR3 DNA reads TGTGCCAGCAGCCAAAAGGCGGGGGTCACAGATACGCAGTATTTT.

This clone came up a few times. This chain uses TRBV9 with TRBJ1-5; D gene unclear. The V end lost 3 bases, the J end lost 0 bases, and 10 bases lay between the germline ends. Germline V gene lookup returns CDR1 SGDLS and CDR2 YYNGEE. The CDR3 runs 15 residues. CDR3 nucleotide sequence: TGTGCCAGCAGCGCTTGGGCTGATAGCAATCAGCCCCAGCATTTT. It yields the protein CASSAWADSNQPQHF.

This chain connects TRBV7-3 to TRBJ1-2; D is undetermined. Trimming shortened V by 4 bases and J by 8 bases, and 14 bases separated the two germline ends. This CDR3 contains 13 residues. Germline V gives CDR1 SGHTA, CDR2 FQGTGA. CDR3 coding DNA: TGTGCCAGCAGCTATTACGCTTTCCGGGGCTACACCTTC. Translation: CASSYYAFRGYTF.

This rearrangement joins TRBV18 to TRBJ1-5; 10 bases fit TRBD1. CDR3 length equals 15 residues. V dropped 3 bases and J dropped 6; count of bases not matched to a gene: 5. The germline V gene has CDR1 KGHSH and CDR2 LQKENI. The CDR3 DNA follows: TGTGCCAGCTCACCGGGACAGGGGAATGCTCAGCCCCAGCATTTT. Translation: CASSPGQGNAQPQHF.

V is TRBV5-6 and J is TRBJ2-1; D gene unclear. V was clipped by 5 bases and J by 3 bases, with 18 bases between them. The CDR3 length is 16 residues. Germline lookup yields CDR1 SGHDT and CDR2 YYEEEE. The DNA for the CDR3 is TGTGCCAGCAGTAACGTACGAGGATGGGTCTACAATGAGCAGTTCTTC. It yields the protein CASSNVRGWVYNEQFF.

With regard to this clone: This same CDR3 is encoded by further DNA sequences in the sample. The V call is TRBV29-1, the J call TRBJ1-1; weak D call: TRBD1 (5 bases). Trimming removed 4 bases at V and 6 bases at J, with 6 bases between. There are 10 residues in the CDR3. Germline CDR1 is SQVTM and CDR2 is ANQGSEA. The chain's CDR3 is CSVGGAEAFF. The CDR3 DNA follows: TGCAGCGTTGGGGGGGCTGAAGCTTTCTTT.

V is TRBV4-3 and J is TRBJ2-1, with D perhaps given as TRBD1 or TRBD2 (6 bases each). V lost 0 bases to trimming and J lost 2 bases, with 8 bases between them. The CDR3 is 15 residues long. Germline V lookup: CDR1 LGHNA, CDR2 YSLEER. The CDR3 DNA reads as TGCGCCAGCAGCCAAGATGGGGGGCCCTACAATGAGCAGTTCTTC. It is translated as CASSQDGGPYNEQFF.

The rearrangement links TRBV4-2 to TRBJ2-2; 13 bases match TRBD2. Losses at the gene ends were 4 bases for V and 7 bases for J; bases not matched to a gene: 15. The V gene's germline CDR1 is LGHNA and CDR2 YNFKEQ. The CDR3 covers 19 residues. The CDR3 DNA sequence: TGTGCCAGCAGCCCCCCAACTAGCGGGAGGGCCGGGAGTGGCGGGGAGCTGTTTTTT. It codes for CASSPPTSGRAGSGGELFF.

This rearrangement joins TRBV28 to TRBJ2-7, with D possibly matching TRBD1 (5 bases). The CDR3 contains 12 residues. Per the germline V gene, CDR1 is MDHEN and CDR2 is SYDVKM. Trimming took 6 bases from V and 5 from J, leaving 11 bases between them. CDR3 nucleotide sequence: TGTGCCAGCAGGCAGGGTGGCCACGAGCAGTACTTC. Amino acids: CASRQGGHEQYF. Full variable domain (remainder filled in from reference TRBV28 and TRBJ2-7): DVKVTQSSRYLVKRTGEKVFLECVQDMDHENMFWYRQDPGLGLRLIYFSYDVKMKEKGDIPEGYSVSREKKERFSLILESASTNQTSMYLCASRQGGHEQYFGPGTRLTVT.

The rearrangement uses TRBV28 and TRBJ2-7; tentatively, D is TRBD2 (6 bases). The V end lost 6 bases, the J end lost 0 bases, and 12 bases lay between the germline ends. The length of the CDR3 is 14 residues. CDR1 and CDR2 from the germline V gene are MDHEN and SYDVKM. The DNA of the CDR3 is TGTGCCAGCAGACCAGCGGGTACCTCCTACGAGCAGTACTTC. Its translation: CASRPAGTSYEQYF.